The clone carrying this T cell receptor beta chain came up many times. TCRdb ran MiXCR on the 5' RACE reads and lists one entry per CDR3 protein. The sample includes over 50,000 distinct CDR3 sequences, more than 10% of them seen just once. This sample was taken from a study of early T cells in non-severe SARS-CoV-2 infection. Whole-study context: Chains were not paired, and sequencing was done on bulk RNA from unsorted whole blood.

CDR1 and CDR2 (germline): ENHRY, SYGVKD. V lost 6 bases, J lost 2 bases, and 10 bases stayed unmatched. The CDR3 runs to 16 residues. V and J are TRBV10-3 and TRBJ1-2, with 9 nucleotides matching TRBD1. The TCR comes from an adult who was a healthcare worker with PCR-confirmed SARS-CoV-2 infection or an uninfected control (not recorded which). The sample consisted of whole blood. The CDR3 loop reads CAISHLGQGRNYGYTF. In DNA form, the CDR3 reads TGTGCCATCAGCCATTTGGGACAGGGTAGAAACTATGGCTACACCTTC.